This T cell receptor beta chain was captured by sequencing in a study of T cell repertoires in cytomegalovirus infection. Study results and limitations: Dominating the ex vivo response were HLA-C-restricted CMV-specific TCR beta clonotypes.

The table lists this clonotype with a few counts. Its target is not known. TCRdb passed the reads through MiXCR, listing each CDR3 protein once. The repertoire holds approximately 140,000 distinct CDR3 sequences, with 20% to 30% as singletons. This sequence originates from a human donor in good health (CMV status not recorded). Some clones in this sample may be carry-over from other donors' samples. Sequencing input: PBMCs, sequenced either directly or after in vitro stimulation (not recorded which).

The DNA for the CDR3 is TGTGCCAGCAGGGCATCCCAGGGGGTATCTGAAGCTTTCTTT. Amino acids: CASRASQGVSEAFF. The gene calls are TRBV27 and TRBJ1-1, with 7 nucleotides matching TRBD1. J gave up 6 bases and V 6 bases, and 10 bases lay outside the gene matches. Germline loops: CDR1 MNHEY, CDR2 SMNVEV (reference sequence). This CDR3 region has 14 residues.